The source of this T cell receptor beta chain is a study of CXCR3-negative and CXCR3-positive naive CD8 T cells. Study-level findings and limits: Memory CD8+ cells showed much lower diversity, while both naive subsets were comparably high. Comparison of naive cells showed more hydrophobic TRB CDR3s in CXCR3-positive than in CXCR3-negative naive cells. Both naive subsets, CXCR3-negative and CXCR3-positive, displayed similar TRBV-TRBJ usage, unlike memory cells.

Worth noting for this clonotype: Antigen unknown.

This CDR3 comprises 12 residues. From germline, CDR1 is SEHNR and CDR2 FQNEAQ (reference sequence). Carrying UMI labels, the TRB cDNA libraries were prepared through 5' RACE. TCRdb processed the 5' RACE reads again and assigns one entry to each CDR3 protein, with no DNA. The listing contains about 110,000 distinct CDR3 sequences. All CD8+ T cell subsets were sorted in triplicate at 250,000 to 300,000 cells each. CD45RO-CCR7+CD27+CD95- characterized naive CD8+ T cells. The chain combines TRBV7-9 with TRBJ2-7. The sequence derives from a human donor in good health. Some clones in this sample may be carry-over from other donors' samples. The sample comprised naive CXCR3+ CD8+ T cells from blood. Sample subset: CD45RO-CCR7+CD27+CD95- naive CD8+ T cells expressing CXCR3 (TNR3+). This CDR3 reads CASSLVLYEQYF.